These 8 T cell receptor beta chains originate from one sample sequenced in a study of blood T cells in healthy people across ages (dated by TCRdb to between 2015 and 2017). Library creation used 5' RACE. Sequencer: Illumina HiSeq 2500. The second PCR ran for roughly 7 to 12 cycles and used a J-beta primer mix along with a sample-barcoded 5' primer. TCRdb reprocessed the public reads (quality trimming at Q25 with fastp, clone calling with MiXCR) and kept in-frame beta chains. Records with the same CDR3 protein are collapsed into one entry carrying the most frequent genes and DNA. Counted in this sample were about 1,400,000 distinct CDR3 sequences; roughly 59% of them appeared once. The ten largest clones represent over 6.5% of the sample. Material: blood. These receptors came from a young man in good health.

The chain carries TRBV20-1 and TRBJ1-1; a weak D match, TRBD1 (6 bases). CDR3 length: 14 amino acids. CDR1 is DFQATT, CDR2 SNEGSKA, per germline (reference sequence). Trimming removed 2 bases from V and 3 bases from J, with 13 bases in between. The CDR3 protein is CSARYRGLDTEAFF. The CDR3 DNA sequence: TGCAGTGCTAGATACCGGGGGCTGGACACTGAAGCTTTCTTT.

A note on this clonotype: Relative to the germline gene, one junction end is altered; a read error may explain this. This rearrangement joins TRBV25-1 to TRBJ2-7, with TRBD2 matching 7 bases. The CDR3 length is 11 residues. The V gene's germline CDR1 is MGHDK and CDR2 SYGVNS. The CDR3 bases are TGTGCCTGCAGTGCTACGGGGGGGCAGTACTTC. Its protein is CACSATGGQYF.

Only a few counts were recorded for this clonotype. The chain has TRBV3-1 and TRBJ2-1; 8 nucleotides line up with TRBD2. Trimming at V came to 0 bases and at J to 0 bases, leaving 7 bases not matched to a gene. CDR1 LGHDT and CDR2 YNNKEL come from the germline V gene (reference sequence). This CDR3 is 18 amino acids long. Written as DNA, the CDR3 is TGTGCCAGCAGCCAAGATCAGAGTAGCGGGGACTCCTACAATGAGCAGTTCTTC. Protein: CASSQDQSSGDSYNEQFF.

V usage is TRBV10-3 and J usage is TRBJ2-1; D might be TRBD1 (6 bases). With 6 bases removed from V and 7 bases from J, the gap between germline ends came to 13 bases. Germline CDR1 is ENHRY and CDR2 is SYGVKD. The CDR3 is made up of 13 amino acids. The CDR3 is CAIREGGSNEQFF. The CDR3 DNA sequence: TGTGCCATCAGGGAAGGGGGATCAAATGAGCAGTTCTTC.

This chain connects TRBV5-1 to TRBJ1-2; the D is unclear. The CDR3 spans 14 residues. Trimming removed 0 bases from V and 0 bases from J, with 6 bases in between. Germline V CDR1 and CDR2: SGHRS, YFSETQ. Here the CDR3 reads CASSLGSANYGYTF. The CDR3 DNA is TGCGCCAGCAGCTTGGGGAGTGCTAACTATGGCTACACCTTC.

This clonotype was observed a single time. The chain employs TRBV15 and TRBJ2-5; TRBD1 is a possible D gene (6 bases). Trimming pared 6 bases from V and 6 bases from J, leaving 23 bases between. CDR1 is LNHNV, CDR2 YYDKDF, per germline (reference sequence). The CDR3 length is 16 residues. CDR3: CATRGTGTTPGKTQYF. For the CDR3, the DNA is TGTGCCACCAGGGGGACCGGGACAACCCCCGGGAAGACCCAGTACTTC.

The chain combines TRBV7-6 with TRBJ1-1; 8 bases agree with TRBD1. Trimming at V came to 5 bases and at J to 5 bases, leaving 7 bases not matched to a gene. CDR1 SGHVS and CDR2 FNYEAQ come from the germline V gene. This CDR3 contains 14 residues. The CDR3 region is CASSDRGAETEAFF. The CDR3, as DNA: TGTGCCAGCAGCGACAGGGGCGCGGAGACTGAAGCTTTCTTT.

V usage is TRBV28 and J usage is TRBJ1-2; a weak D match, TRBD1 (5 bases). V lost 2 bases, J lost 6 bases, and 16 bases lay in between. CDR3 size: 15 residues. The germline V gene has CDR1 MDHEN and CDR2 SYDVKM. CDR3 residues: CASSLDLPGSDGYTF. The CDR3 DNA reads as TGTGCCAGCAGTTTAGATCTGCCAGGGTCGGATGGCTACACCTTC.